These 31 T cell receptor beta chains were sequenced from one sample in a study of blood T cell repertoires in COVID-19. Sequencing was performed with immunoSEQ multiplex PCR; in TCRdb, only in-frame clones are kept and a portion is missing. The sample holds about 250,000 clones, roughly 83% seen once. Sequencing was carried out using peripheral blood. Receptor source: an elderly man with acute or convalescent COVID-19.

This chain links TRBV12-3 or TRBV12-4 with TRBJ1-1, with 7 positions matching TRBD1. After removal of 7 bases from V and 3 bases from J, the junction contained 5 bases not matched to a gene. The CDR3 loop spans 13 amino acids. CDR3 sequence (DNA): TGTGCCAGCACCCTTCAGGGGGACACTGAAGCTTTCTTT. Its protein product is CASTLQGDTEAFF.

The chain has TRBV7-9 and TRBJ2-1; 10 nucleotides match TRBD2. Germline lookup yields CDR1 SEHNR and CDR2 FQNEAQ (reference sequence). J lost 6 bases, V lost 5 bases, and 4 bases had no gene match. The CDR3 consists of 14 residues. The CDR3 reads CASSPSGRGNEQFF. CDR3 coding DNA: TGTGCCAGCAGCCCGAGCGGGAGGGGCAATGAGCAGTTCTTC. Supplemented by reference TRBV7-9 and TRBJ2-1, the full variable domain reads DTGVSQNPRHKITKRGQNVTFRCDPISEHNRLYWYRQTLGQGPEFLTYFQNEAQLEKSRLLSDRFSAERPKGSFSTLEIQRTEQGDSAMYLCASSPSGRGNEQFFGPGTRLTVL.

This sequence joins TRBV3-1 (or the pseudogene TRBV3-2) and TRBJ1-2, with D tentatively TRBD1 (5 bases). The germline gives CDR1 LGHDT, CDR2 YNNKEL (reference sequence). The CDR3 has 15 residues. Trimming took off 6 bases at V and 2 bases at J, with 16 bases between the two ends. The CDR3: CASRGAELGNYGYTF. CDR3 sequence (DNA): TGTGCCAGCAGAGGGGCAGAGTTAGGGAACTATGGCTACACCTTC.

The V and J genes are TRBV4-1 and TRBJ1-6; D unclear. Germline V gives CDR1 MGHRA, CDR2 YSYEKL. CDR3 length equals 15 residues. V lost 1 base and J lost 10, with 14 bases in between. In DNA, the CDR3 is TGCGCCAGCAGCCAAGCCCACCCGACTTGGTCACCCCTCCACTTT. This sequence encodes CASSQAHPTWSPLHF.

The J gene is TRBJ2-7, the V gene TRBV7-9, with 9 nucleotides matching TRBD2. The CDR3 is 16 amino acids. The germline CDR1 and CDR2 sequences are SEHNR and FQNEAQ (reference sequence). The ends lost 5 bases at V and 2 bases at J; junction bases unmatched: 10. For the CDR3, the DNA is TGTGCCAGCAGCGCCCGCCTGGCGGGAGGGCCCTACGAGCAGTACTTC. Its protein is CASSARLAGGPYEQYF. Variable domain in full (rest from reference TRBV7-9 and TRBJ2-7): DTGVSQNPRHKITKRGQNVTFRCDPISEHNRLYWYRQTLGQGPEFLTYFQNEAQLEKSRLLSDRFSAERPKGSFSTLEIQRTEQGDSAMYLCASSARLAGGPYEQYFGPGTRLTVT.

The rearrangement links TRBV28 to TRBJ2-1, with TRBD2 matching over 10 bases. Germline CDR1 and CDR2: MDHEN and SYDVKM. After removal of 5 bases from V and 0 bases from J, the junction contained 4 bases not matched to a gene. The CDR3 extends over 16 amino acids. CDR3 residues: CASSGASGSSYNEQFF. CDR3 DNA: TGTGCCAGCAGTGGGGCTAGCGGGAGCTCCTACAATGAGCAGTTCTTC.

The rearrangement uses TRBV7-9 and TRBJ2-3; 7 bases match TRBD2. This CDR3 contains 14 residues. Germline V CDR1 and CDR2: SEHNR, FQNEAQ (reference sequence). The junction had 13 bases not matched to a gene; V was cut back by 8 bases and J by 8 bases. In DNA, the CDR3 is TGTGCCAGCTTCGGCGGGAGCTTGGGGAGTACGCAGTATTTT. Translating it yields CASFGGSLGSTQYF.

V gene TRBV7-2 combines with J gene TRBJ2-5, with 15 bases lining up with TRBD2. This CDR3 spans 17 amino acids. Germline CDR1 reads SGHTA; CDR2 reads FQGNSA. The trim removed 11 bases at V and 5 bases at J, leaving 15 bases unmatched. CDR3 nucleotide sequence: TGTGCCGACGCTCCTTCCGGACTAGCGGGAGGGGGCGAGACCCAGTACTTC. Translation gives CADAPSGLAGGGETQYF. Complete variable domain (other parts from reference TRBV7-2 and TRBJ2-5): GAGVSQSPSNKVTEKGKDVELRCDPISGHTALYWYRQSLGQGLEFLIYFQGNSAPDKSGLPSDRFSAERTGGSVSTLTIQRTQQEDSAVYLCADAPSGLAGGGETQYFGPGTRLLVL.

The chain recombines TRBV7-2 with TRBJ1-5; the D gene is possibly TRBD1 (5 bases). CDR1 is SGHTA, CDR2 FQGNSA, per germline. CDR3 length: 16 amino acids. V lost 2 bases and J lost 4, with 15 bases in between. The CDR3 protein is CASSLNSREVNQPQHF. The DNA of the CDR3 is TGTGCCAGCAGCTTAAACAGCAGGGAAGTAAATCAGCCCCAGCATTTT.

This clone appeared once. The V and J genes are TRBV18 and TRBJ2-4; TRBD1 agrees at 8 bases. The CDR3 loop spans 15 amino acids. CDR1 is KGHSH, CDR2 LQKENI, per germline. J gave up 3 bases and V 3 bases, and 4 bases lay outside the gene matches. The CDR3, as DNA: TGTGCCAGCTCACCTATGGACAGGGTCAAAAACATTCAGTACTTC. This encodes CASSPMDRVKNIQYF.

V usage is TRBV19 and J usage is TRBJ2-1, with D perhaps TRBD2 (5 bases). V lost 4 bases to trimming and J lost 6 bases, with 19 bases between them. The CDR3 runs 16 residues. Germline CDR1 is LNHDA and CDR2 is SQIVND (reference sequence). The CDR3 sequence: CASSNRAFEGSNEQFF. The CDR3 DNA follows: TGTGCCAGTAGTAACCGAGCGTTCGAGGGATCCAATGAGCAGTTCTTC.

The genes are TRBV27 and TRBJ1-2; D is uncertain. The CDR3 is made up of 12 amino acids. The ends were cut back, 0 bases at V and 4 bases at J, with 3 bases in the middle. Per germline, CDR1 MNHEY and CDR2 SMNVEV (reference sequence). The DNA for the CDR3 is TGTGCCAGCAGTTTATCCGGCTATGGCTACACCTTC. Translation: CASSLSGYGYTF.

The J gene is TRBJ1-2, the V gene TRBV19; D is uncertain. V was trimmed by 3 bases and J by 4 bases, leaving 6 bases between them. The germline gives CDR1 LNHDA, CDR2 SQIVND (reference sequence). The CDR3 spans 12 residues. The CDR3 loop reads CASSMRGYGYTF. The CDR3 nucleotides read TGTGCCAGTAGTATGCGGGGCTATGGCTACACCTTC.

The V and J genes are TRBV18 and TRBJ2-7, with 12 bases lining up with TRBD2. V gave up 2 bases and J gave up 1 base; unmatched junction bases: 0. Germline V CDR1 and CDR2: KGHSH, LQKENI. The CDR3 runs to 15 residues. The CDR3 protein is CASSPTSGGSYEQYF. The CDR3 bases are TGTGCCAGCTCACCAACTAGCGGGGGGTCCTACGAGCAGTACTTC.

Here the CDR3 DNA reads TGTGCCAGTAGCATACAAAGGAGTCAGCCCCAGCATTTT. Protein: CASSIQRSQPQHF. The chain is built from TRBV19 and TRBJ1-5; D is undetermined. The germline V gene has CDR1 LNHDA and CDR2 SQIVND (reference sequence). The CDR3 consists of 13 residues. V was cut by 6 bases and J by 6 bases, with 12 bases left in between.

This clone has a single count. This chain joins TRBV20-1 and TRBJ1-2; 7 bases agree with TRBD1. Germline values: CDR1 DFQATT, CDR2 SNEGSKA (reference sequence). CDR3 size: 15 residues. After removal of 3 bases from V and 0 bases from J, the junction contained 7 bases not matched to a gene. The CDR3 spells CSASPGTAPNYGYTF. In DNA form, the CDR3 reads TGCAGTGCTAGTCCCGGGACAGCCCCTAACTATGGCTACACCTTC.

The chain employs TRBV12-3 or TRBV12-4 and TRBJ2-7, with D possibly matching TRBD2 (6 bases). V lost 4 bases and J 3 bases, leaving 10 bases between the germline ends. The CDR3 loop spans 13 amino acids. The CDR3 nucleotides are TGTGCCAGCAGTTCCGGGGGTCTCTACGAGCAGTACTTC. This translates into CASSSGGLYEQYF.

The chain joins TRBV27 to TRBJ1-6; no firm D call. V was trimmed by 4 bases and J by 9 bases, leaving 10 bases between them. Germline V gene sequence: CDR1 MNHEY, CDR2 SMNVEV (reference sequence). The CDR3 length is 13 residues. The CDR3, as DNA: TGTGCCAGCAGTTCTCCACCAGGTTCACCCCTCCACTTT. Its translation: CASSSPPGSPLHF.

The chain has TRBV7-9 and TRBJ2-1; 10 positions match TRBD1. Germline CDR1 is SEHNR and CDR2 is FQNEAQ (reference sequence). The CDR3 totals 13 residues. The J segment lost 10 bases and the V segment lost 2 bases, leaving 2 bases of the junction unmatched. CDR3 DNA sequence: TGTGCCAGCAGCTTAACGACAGGGGGCGAGCAGTTCTTC. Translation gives CASSLTTGGEQFF.

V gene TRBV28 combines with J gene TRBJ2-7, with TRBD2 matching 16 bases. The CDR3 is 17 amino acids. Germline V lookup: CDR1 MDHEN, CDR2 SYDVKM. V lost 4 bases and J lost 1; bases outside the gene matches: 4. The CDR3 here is CASSSPGLAGGSYEQYF. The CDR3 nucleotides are TGTGCCAGCAGTTCGCCGGGACTAGCGGGGGGGTCCTACGAGCAGTACTTC.

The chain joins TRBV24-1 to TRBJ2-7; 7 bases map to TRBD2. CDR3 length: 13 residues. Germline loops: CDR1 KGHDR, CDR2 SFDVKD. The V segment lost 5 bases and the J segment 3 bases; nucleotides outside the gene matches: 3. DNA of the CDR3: TGTGCCACCAGTGGAGCGGGGAGCTACGAGCAGTACTTC. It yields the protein CATSGAGSYEQYF.

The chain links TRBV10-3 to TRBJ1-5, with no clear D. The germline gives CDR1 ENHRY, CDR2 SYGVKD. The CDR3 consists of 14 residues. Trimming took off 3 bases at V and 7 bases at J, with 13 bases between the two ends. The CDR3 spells CAISDPSSGQPQHF. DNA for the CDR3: TGTGCCATCAGTGACCCTAGCAGTGGGCAGCCCCAGCATTTT.

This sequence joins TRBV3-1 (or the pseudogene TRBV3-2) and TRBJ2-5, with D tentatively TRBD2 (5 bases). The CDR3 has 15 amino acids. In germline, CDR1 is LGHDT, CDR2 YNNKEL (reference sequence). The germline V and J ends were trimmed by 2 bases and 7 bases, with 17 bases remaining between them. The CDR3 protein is CASSQLRAVDGTQYF. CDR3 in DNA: TGTGCCAGCAGCCAACTGAGGGCGGTTGATGGGACCCAGTACTTC.

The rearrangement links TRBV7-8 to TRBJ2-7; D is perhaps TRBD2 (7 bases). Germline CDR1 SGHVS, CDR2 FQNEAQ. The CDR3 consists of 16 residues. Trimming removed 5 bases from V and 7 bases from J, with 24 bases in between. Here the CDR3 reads CASSTAGQLGGGEQYF. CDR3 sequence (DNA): TGTGCCAGCAGCACCGCCGGACAGTTAGGGGGGGGAGAGCAGTACTTC.

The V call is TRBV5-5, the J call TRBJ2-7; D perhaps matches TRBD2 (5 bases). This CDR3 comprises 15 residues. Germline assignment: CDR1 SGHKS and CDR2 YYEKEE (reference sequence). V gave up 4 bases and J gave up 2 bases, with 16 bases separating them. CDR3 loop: CASSATLRDTYEQYF. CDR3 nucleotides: TGTGCCAGCAGCGCCACCTTGAGGGATACCTACGAGCAGTACTTC.

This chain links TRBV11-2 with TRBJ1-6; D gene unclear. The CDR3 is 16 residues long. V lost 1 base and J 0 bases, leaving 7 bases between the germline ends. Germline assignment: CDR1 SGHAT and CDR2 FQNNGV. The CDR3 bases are TGTGCCAGCAGCTTAGGAGGGAGCTCCTATAATTCACCCCTCCACTTT. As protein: CASSLGGSSYNSPLHF.

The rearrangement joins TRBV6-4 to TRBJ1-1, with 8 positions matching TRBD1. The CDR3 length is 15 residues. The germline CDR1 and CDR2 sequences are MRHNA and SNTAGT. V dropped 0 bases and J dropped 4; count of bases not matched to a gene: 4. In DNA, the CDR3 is TGTGCCAGCAGTGACTCGACAGGGGCGGGCACTGAAGCTTTCTTT. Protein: CASSDSTGAGTEAFF.

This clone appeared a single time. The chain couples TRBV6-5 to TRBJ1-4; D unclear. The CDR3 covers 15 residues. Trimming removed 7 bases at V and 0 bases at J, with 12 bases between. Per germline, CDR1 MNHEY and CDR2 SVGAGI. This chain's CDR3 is CASIPSGTTNEKLFF. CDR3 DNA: TGTGCCAGCATCCCGTCAGGAACAACTAATGAAAAACTGTTTTTT.

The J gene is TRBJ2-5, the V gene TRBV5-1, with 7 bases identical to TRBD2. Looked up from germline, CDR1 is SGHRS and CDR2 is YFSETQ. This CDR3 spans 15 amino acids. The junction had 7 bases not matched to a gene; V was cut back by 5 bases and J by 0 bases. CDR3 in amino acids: CASSSRGTNQETQYF. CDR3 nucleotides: TGCGCCAGCAGTTCCCGAGGGACTAACCAAGAGACCCAGTACTTC.

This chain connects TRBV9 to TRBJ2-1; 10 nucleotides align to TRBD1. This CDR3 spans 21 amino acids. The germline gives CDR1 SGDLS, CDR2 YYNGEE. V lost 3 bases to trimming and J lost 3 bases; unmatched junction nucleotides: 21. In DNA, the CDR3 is TGTGCCAGCAGCGAGGGTCGGTCTTCAGGACAGGGGGTAGCGGACTACAATGAGCAGTTCTTC. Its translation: CASSEGRSSGQGVADYNEQFF.

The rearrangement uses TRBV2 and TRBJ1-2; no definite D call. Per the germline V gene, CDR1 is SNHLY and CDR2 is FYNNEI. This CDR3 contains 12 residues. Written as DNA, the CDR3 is TGTGCTCAGCGGACGGATGCTTCTGGCTACACCTTC. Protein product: CAQRTDASGYTF.